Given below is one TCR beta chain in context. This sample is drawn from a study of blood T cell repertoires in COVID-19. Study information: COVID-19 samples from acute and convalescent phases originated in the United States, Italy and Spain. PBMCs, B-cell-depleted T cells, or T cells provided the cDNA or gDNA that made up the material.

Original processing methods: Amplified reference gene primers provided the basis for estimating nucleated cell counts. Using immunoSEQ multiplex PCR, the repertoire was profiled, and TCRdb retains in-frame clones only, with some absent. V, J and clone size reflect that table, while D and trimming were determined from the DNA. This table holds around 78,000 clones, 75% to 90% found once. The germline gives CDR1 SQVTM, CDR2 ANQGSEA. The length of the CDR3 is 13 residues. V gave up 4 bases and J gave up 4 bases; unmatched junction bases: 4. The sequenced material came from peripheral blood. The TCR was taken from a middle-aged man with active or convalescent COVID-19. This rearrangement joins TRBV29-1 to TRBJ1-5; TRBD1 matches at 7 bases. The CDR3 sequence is CSVVRDSNQPQHF. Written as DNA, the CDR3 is TGCAGCGTTGTGAGGGACAGTAATCAGCCCCAGCATTTT.